This TCR beta chain was obtained from a study of graft-versus-host responses after intestinal transplantation. Study overall: Grafts were multivisceral, liver-intestinal, or isolated intestinal. The study gave all recipients anti-thymocyte globulin induction, then tacrolimus and steroids for 2 to 3 years.

The data were produced by immunoSEQ multiplex PCR, yet TCRdb's version contains in-frame clones alone and is incomplete. The data show more than 85,000 clones, 80% to 95% seen once. CDR3 length: 16 residues. V was pared by 4 bases and J by 3 bases, with 10 bases of the junction left unmatched. Looked up from germline, CDR1 is MGHRA and CDR2 is YSYEKL. Turning to this clone: Its antigen is undetermined.

Study outcomes and limitations: Allograft clonal ratios (graft-versus-host to host-versus-graft) were high in patients who had graft-donor T cell macrochimerism. Detected in recipient marrow were GvH clones, some of which were first observed in ileum or blood.

This clonotype was sampled from a human donor who was the organ donor for an intestinal transplant. The input for sequencing was unstimulated CD8+ T cells sorted from spleen or lymph node cells, taken before transplant. J is TRBJ2-5 and V is TRBV4-1; TRBD2 agrees at 8 bases. The CDR3 DNA reads as TGCGCCAGCAGCCCGACTTACGGGGGGGCTGAAGAGACCCAGTACTTC. Residues: CASSPTYGGAEETQYF.